Below are 2 T cell receptor beta chains sequenced from a single sample in a study of cytomegalovirus exposure and HLA in healthy donors. In the PCR, 60 Vbeta and 13 Jbeta primers were used. Produced via immunoSEQ multiplex PCR; TCRdb's table is partial and in-frame only. The sample shows around 160,000 clones, around three quarters of them seen only once. Sample: PBMCs. The receptors shown here come from a woman aged 40-49 years in good health and CMV-seropositive.

This clone was counted a few times. The J gene is TRBJ2-2, the V gene TRBV2; 9 nucleotides align to TRBD1. Trimming removed 2 bases from V and 6 bases from J; junction bases left unmatched: 7. Germline V gives CDR1 SNHLY, CDR2 FYNNEI. The CDR3 is 16 residues long. CDR3: CASSEPGGQGSGELFF. CDR3 in DNA: TGTGCCAGCAGTGAACCTGGGGGACAGGGCTCCGGGGAGCTGTTTTTT.

This clone was counted once. This chain connects TRBV4-2 to TRBJ2-2; 13 bases are shared with TRBD2. There are 18 residues in the CDR3. Germline V gene lookup returns CDR1 LGHNA and CDR2 YNFKEQ. The V and J ends lost 5 bases and 1 base, in that order; junction bases with no gene match: 7. DNA of the CDR3: TGTGCCAGCAGCGGACGACTAGCGGGGGGCGTGAACACCGGGGAGCTGTTTTTT. Protein sequence: CASSGRLAGGVNTGELFF.